The rows below give T cell receptor beta chains drawn from one sample of a study of T-cell reconstitution after alpha-beta-depleted transplantation in children. Using its own MiXCR run on the PCR reads, TCRdb lists one record per CDR3 protein. In the table there are hundreds of thousands of distinct CDR3 sequences, under 15% of which are singletons. The input for sequencing was PBMCs, taken before TCRalphabeta/CD19-depleted stem cell transplant. The receptors were sampled from a girl aged 2-10 years with congenital amegakaryocytic thrombocytopenia, due to receive a stem cell transplant. Each CDR3 is given with its conserved first and last residue. The D gene is left open where the match is weak. Only some rows state a clone size, as once, few, many or a class for expanded clones.

d_gene,v_gene,abundance,j_gene,CDR3aa,CDR3nt
-,TRBV27,few,TRBJ2-2,CASSKQGPVNTGELFF,TGTGCCAGCAGTAAACAGGGCCCCGTCAACACCGGGGAGCTGTTTTTT
-,TRBV20-1,many,TRBJ2-3,CSAREESTDTQYF,TGCAGTGCTAGGGAGGAGAGCACAGATACGCAGTATTTT
TRBD2,TRBV28,many,TRBJ2-3,CASSTSGITDTQYF,TGTGCCAGCAGTACTAGCGGCATCACAGATACGCAGTATTTT
TRBD2,TRBV10-2,-,TRBJ2-3,CASSISGTSTDTQYF,TGCGCCAGCAGCATAAGCGGGACTTCCACAGATACGCAGTATTTT
-,TRBV5-1,many,TRBJ2-7,CASSFDTPYDEQYF,TGCGCCAGCAGCTTTGACACCCCCTATGACGAGCAGTACTTC
TRBD2,TRBV5-1,many,TRBJ2-7,CASKAGGSSYEQYF,TGCGCCAGCAAAGCGGGAGGCTCCTCCTACGAGCAGTACTTC
-,TRBV20-1,-,TRBJ2-1,CSASGSFGVWDNEQFF,TGCAGTGCTAGCGGCTCTTTTGGAGTATGGGACAATGAGCAGTTCTTC
-,TRBV7-9,many,TRBJ1-6,CASSLGSRSYNSPLHF,TGTGCCAGCAGCTTAGGATCGAGATCCTATAATTCACCCCTCCACTTT
TRBD2,TRBV7-9,-,TRBJ2-1,CASSLSGVSGRKNEQFF,TGTGCCAGCAGCTTAAGCGGGGTTAGCGGGAGAAAGAATGAGCAGTTCTTC
TRBD2,TRBV7-9,-,TRBJ2-1,CASSLALAGGYEQFF,TGTGCCAGCAGCTTAGCGCTAGCGGGAGGGTATGAGCAGTTCTTC
-,TRBV18,many,TRBJ2-1,CASSPHGNEQFF,TGTGCCAGCTCACCACACGGGAATGAGCAGTTCTTC
-,TRBV20-1,many,TRBJ1-4,CSAPALNEKLFF,TGCAGTGCGCCTGCACTTAATGAAAAACTGTTTTTT
TRBD2,TRBV6-5,-,TRBJ2-7,CASSYMLAGVLEQYF,TGTGCCAGCAGTTACATGCTAGCGGGAGTCCTCGAGCAGTACTTC
TRBD2,TRBV5-6,-,TRBJ2-1,CASSLLESGLAGEDEQFF,TGTGCCAGCAGCTTGCTGGAGTCAGGACTAGCGGGAGAGGATGAGCAGTTCTTC
TRBD2,TRBV10-3,many,TRBJ2-1,CATRGVDYNEQFF,TGTGCCACCCGGGGGGTGGACTACAATGAGCAGTTCTTC
-,TRBV6-1,many,TRBJ2-1,CASSLGPGDSYNEQFF,TGTGCCAGCTCCCTCGGACCGGGGGATTCCTACAATGAGCAGTTCTTC
TRBD2,TRBV7-2,-,TRBJ2-2,CASSLALGLAEGELFF,TGTGCCAGCAGCTTAGCCCTTGGGCTAGCGGAGGGGGAGCTGTTTTTT
-,TRBV12-3/TRBV12-4,-,TRBJ2-1,CASRTDTGDSNEQFF,TGTGCCAGCAGGACAGACACCGGAGACTCTAATGAGCAGTTCTTC
-,TRBV20-1,-,TRBJ2-3,CSAWWPSTDTQYF,TGCAGTGCGTGGTGGCCTAGCACAGATACGCAGTATTTT
-,TRBV3-1,few,TRBJ2-7,CASSNYKEGEQYF,TGTGCCAGCAGCAATTACAAGGAGGGCGAGCAGTACTTC
-,TRBV2,-,TRBJ2-2,CASRIRPGGTGELFF,TGTGCCAGCAGGATTCGTCCCGGGGGCACCGGGGAGCTGTTTTTT
TRBD1,TRBV4-2,few,TRBJ2-6,CASSQGPFTGGTSGANVLTF,TGTGCCAGCAGCCAAGGACCCTTTACAGGGGGCACCTCCGGGGCCAACGTCCTGACTTTC
TRBD2,TRBV5-1,-,TRBJ2-4,CASSLARLAGGGDIQYF,TGCGCCAGCAGCTTGGCCAGACTAGCGGGAGGTGGGGACATTCAGTACTTC
-,TRBV7-8,-,TRBJ2-7,CASSLHRGRGAYEQYF,TGTGCCAGCAGCTTGCACCGAGGGCGAGGCGCCTACGAGCAGTACTTC
-,TRBV4-1,many,TRBJ2-1,CASSQGPGVGTDKFF,TGCGCCAGCAGCCAGGGACCCGGAGTGGGGACTGATAAGTTCTTC
TRBD1,TRBV5-1,many,TRBJ2-1,CASSWGQNNEQFF,TGCGCCAGCAGCTGGGGACAGAACAATGAGCAGTTCTTC
-,TRBV11-2,-,TRBJ1-1,CASSPRGALRNTEAFF,TGTGCCAGCAGCCCAAGGGGGGCCCTCAGGAACACTGAAGCTTTCTTT
-,TRBV7-6,many,TRBJ2-5,CASSFGLKETQYF,TGTGCCAGCAGTTTTGGACTGAAAGAGACCCAGTACTTC
-,TRBV4-2,many,TRBJ2-1,CASSQGLGQSSYNEQFF,TGTGCCAGCAGCCAAGGATTAGGGCAGAGCTCCTACAATGAGCAGTTCTTC
-,TRBV6-1,few,TRBJ2-3,CASSGLAKKGSPTQYF,TGTGCCAGCAGTGGGTTAGCCAAGAAGGGATCTCCTACGCAGTATTTT
TRBD2,TRBV27,-,TRBJ2-7,CASSLTSGRVYEQYF,TGTGCCAGCAGTCTCACTAGCGGGAGGGTCTACGAGCAGTACTTC
-,TRBV12-3/TRBV12-4,many,TRBJ2-7,CASSFSSGDLSYEQYF,TGTGCCAGCAGTTTCTCGTCGGGGGATCTCTCCTACGAGCAGTACTTC
TRBD1,TRBV11-1,-,TRBJ2-7,CASSFDGQAYEQYF,TGTGCCAGCAGCTTCGACGGACAGGCCTACGAGCAGTACTTC